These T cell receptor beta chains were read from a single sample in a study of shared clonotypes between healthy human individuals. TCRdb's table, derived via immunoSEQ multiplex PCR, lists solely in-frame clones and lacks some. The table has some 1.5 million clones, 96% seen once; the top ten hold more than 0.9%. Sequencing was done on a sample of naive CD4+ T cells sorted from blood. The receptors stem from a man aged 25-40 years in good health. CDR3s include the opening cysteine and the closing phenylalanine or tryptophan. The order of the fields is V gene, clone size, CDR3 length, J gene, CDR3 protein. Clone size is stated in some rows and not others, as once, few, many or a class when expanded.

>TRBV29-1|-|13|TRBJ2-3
CSVDSEHTDTQYF
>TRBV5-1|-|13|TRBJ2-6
CASGRDGANVLTF
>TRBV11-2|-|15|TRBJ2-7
CASTNFNSGSYEQYF
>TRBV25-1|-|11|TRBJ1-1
CASSDGLEAFF
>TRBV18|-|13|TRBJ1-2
CASSPQGEDGYTF
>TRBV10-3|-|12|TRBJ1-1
CAISGLDTEAFF
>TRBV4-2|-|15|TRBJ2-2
CASNLAGVSTGELFF
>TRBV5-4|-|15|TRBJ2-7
CASSLGQGTPFGQYF
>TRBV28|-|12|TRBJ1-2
CASSLTAYGYTF
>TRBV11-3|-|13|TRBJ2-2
CASSWLFGGELFF
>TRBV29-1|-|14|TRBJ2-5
CSVAVSDSFGTQYF
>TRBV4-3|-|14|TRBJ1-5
CASSQRQGLQPQHF
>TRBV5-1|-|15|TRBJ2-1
CASSLADSSYNEQFF
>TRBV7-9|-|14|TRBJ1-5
CASRLEGAGQPQHF
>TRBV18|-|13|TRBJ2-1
CASAPWGDNEQFF
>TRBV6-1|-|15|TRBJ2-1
CASSEETGGQYEQFF
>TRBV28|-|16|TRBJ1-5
CASSQPRQRLNQPQHF
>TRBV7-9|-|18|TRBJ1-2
CASSSSSQVELANYGYTF
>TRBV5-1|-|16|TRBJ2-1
CASSLVTSGRQNEQFF
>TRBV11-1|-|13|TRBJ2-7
CASSSSRWGEQYF
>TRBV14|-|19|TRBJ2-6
CASSQARGTEFSGANVLTF
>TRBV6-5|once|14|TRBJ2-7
CASSYRASSYEQYF
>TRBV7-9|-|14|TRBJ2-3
CASSQRTVTDTQYF
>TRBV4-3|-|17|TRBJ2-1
CASSQDGTSGSRDEQFF
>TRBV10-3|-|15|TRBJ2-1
CAISYDSGTGYEQFF
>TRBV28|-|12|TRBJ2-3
CASSETTDTQYF
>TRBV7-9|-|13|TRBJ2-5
CASFRTPGETQYF
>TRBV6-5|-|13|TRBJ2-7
CASSYGGIYEQYF
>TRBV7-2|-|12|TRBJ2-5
CASSLMGETQYF
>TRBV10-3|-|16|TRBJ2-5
CAISETPQRLQETQYF
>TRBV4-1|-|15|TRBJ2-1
CASSLFDNPYNEQFF
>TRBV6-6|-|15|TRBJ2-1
CASSYSDSSYNEQFF
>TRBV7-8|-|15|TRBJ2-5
CASTVTGAGKETQYF
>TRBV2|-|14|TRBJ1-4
CASRDIATNEKLFF
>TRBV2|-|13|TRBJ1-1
CASRIIMNTEAFF
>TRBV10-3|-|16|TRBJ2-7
CAISVAGTSPLYEQYF
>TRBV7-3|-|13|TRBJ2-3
CASSPGLAGTQYF
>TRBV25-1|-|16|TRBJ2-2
CASSVIGTGDTGELFF
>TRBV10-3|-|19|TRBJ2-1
CAISEVSGRHGEGNREQFF
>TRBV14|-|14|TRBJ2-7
CASSQSSGTPKQYF
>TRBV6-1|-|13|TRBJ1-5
CASSEAALQPQHF
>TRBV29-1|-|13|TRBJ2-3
CSASGQHTDTQYF
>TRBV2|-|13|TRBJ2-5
CASTRDRQETQYF
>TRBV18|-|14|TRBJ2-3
CASSPKGSTDTQYF